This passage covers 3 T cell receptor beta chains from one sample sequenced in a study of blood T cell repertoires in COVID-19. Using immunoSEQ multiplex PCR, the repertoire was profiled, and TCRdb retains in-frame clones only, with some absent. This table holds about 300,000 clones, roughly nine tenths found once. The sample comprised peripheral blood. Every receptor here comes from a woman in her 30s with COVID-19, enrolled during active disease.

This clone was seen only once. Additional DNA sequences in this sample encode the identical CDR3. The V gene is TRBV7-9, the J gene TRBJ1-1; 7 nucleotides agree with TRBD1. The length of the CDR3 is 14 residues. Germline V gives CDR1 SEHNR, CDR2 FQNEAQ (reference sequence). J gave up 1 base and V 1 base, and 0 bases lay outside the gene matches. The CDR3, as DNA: TGTGCCAGCAGCTTAGGACAGGGGAACACTGAAGCTTTCTTT. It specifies CASSLGQGNTEAFF.

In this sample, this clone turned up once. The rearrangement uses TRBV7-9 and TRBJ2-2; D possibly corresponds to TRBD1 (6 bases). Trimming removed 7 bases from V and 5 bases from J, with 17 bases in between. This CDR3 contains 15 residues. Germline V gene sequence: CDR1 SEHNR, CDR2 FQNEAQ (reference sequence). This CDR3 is CASKPSSGVTGELFF. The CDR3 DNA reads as TGTGCCAGCAAACCTTCGTCAGGGGTAACCGGGGAGCTGTTTTTT.

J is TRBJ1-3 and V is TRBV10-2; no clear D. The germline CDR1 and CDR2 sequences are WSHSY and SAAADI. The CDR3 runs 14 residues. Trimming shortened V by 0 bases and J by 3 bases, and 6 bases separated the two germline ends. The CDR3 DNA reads TGCGCCAGCAGTGAGTCCGGGAGTGGAAACACCATATATTTT. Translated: CASSESGSGNTIYF.